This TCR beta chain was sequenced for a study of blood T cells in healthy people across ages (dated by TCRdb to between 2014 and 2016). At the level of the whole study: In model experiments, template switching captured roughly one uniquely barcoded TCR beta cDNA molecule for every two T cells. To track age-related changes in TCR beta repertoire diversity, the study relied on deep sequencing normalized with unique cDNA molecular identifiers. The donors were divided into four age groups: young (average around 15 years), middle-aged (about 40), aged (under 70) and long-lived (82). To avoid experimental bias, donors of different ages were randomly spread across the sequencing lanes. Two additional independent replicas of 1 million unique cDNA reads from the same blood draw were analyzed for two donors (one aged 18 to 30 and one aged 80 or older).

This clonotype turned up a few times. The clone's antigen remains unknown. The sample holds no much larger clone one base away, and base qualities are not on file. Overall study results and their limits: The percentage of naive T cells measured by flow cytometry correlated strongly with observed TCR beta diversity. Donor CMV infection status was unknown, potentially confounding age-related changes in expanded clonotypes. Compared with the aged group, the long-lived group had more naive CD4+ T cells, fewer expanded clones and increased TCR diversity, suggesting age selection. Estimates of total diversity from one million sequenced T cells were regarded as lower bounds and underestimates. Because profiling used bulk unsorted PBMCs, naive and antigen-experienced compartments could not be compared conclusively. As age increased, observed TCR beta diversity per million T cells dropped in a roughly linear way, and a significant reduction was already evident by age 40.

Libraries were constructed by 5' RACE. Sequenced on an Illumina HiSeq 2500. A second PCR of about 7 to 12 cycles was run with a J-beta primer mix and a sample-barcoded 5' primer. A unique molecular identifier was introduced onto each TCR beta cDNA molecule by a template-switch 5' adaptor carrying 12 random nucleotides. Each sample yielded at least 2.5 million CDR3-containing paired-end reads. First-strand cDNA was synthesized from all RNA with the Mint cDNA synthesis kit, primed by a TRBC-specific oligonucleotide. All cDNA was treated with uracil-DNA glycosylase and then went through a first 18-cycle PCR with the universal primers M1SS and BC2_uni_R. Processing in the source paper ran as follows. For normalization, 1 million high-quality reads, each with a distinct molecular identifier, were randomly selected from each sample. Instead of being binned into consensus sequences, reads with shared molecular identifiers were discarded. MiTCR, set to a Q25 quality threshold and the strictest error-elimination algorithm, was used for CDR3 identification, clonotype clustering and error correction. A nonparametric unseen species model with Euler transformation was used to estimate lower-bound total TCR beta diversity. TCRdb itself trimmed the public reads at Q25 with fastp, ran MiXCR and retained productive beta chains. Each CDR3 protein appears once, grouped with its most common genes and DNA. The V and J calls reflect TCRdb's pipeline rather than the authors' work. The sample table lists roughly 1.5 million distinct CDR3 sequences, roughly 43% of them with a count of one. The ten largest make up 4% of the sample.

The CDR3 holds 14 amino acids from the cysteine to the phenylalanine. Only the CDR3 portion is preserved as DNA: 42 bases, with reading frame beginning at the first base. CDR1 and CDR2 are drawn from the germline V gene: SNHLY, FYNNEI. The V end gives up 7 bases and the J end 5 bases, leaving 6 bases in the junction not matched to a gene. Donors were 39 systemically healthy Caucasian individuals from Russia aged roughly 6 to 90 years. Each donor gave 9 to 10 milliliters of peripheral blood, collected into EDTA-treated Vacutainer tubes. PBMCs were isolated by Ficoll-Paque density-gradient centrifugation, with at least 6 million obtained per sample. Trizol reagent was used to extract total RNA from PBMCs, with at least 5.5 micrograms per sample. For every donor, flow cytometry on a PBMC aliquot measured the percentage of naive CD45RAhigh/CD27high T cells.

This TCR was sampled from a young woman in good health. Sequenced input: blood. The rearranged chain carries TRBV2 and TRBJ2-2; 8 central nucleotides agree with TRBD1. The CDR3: CASKGDRSTGELFF. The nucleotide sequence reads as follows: TGTGCCAGCAAGGGGGACAGGTCAACCGGGGAGCTGTTTTTT. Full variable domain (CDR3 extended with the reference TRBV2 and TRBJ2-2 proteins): EPEVTQTPSHQVTQMGQEVILRCVPISNHLYFYWYRQILGQKVEFLVSFYNNEISEKSEIFDDQFSVERPDGSNFTLKIRSTKLEDSAMYFCASKGDRSTGELFFGEGSRLTVL.